The 5 T cell receptor beta chains below were found in one sample sequenced in a study of T cells in Graves' hyperthyroidism and ophthalmopathy. Amplified TCR beta CDR3 regions derived from RNA transcripts. The HTBI primer set served for first-round RT-PCR of the TCR CDR3. TCRdb re-analysed the multiplex PCR reads in MiXCR, keeping a single row per CDR3 protein. The table lists some 650,000 distinct CDR3 sequences, around 16% of them singletons. The sample was blood. The receptors here all came from a middle-aged woman with Graves' ophthalmopathy.

This clonotype was observed many times. The rearrangement joins TRBV5-1 to TRBJ1-1; the D is unclear. The CDR3 length is 14 residues. The V gene's germline CDR1 is SGHRS and CDR2 YFSETQ. The V end lost 4 bases, the J end lost 1 base, and 11 bases lay between the germline ends. In DNA, the CDR3 is TGCGCCAGCAGCGGAGGTACACCGAACACTGAAGCTTTCTTT. This translates into CASSGGTPNTEAFF.

The chain has TRBV5-1 and TRBJ2-3; 8 nucleotides match TRBD2. This CDR3 spans 16 amino acids. Losses at the gene ends were 5 bases for V and 5 bases for J; bases not matched to a gene: 13. Germline CDR1 and CDR2: SGHRS and YFSETQ. The CDR3 protein is CASRTGLAWGLDTQYF. CDR3 DNA sequence: TGCGCCAGCAGGACAGGACTAGCTTGGGGCTTAGATACGCAGTATTTT.

This clonotype was observed a few times. This rearrangement joins TRBV2 to TRBJ2-7, with TRBD1 matching over 9 bases. The CDR3 has 15 residues. Germline V CDR1 and CDR2: SNHLY, FYNNEI. The junction had 11 bases not matched to a gene; V was cut back by 8 bases and J by 3 bases. Written as DNA, the CDR3 is TGTGCCAGCGGACAGGGGATTGGGTGGGTCTACGAGCAGTACTTC. This codes for CASGQGIGWVYEQYF.

The rearrangement links TRBV29-1 to TRBJ2-2; TRBD2 matches at 13 bases. J lost 5 bases, V lost 6 bases, and 3 bases had no gene match. This CDR3 region has 14 residues. Germline V CDR1 and CDR2: SQVTM, ANQGSEA. The CDR3 coding sequence is TGCAGCGTAACTAGCGGGAGGGCTACCGGGGAGCTGTTTTTT. Its protein is CSVTSGRATGELFF.

The chain uses TRBV28 and TRBJ1-3, with a tentative D call TRBD1 (5 bases). V was cut by 11 bases and J by 0 bases, with 11 bases left in between. The V gene's germline CDR1 is MDHEN and CDR2 SYDVKM. This CDR3 is built from 13 residues. The chain's CDR3 is CAGTSSSGNTIYF. The CDR3 DNA reads as TGTGCCGGGACCTCCTCCTCTGGAAACACCATATATTTT.